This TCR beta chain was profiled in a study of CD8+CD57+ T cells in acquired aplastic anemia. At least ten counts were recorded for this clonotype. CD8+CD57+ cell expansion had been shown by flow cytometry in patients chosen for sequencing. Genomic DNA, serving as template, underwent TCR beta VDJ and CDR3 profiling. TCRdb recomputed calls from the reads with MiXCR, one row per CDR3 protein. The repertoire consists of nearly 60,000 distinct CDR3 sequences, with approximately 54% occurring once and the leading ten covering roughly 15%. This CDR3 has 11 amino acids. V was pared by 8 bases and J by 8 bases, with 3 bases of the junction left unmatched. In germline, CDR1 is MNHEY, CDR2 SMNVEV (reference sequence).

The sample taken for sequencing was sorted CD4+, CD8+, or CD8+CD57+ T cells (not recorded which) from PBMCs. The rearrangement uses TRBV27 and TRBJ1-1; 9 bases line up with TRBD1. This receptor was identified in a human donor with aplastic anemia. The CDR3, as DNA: TGTGCCAGCGGGGGACAGGGAGAAGCTTTCTTT. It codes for CASGGQGEAFF.